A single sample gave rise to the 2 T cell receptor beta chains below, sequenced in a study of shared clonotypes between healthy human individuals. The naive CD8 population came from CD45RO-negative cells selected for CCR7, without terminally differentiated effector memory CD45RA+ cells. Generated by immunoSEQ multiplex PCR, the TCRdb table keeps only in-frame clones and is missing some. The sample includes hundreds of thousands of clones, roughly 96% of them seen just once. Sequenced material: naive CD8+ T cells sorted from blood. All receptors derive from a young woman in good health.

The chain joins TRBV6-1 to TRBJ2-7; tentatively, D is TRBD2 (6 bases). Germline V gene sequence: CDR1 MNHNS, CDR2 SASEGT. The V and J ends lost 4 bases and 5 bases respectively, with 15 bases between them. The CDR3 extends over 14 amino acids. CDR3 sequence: CASSAQGWGDEQYF. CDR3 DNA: TGTGCCAGCAGTGCCCAAGGGTGGGGGGACGAGCAGTACTTC.

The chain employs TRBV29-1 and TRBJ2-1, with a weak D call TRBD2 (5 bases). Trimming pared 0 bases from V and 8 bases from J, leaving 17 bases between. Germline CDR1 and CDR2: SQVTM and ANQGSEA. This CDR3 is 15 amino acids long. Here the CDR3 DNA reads TGCAGCGTTGAAGAGGTAACTCGGGGTGTTCATGAGCAGTTCTTC. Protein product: CSVEEVTRGVHEQFF.